A single sample is the source of the 4 T cell receptor beta chains below, sequenced in a study of CD8 T cells in Susac syndrome. Random hexamers were used to reverse transcribe an amount of about 0.45 to 1 ug RNA. TCRdb fed the immunoSEQ multiplex PCR reads into MiXCR, producing one record per CDR3 protein. The table shows 350,000 to 550,000 distinct CDR3 sequences, with approximately 85% occurring only once. Sequenced input: CD8+ T cells from PBMCs. Source of these receptors: a human donor with multiple sclerosis.

The chain uses TRBV6-5 and TRBJ2-7, with 9 bases that match TRBD2. V lost 5 bases, J lost 7 bases, and 9 bases stayed unmatched. CDR3 length equals 14 residues. CDR1 and CDR2 (germline): MNHEY, SVGAGI. CDR3 coding DNA: TGTGCCAGCAGTCTGGTTGTAGCGGGGGAAGAGCAGTACTTC. As protein: CASSLVVAGEEQYF.

V is TRBV27 and J is TRBJ1-1, with TRBD1 matching over 7 bases. Germline assignment: CDR1 MNHEY and CDR2 SMNVEV (reference sequence). With 4 bases clipped from V and 5 bases from J, the junction kept 7 bases outside the gene matches. The CDR3 runs to 14 residues. CDR3: CASSYTGVGTEAFF. In DNA, the CDR3 is TGTGCCAGCAGTTATACAGGGGTGGGGACTGAAGCTTTCTTT.

The V and J genes are TRBV28 and TRBJ1-6; D ambiguous. V gave up 7 bases and J gave up 5 bases, with 12 bases separating them. The CDR3 contains 14 residues. The germline CDR1 and CDR2 sequences are MDHEN and SYDVKM. The chain's CDR3 is CASTADGNNSPLHF. CDR3 in DNA: TGTGCCAGCACCGCGGACGGGAATAATTCACCCCTCCACTTT.

The chain employs TRBV9 and TRBJ2-5; 9 positions match TRBD1. After removal of 0 bases from V and 5 bases from J, the junction contained 11 bases not matched to a gene. The CDR3 is 17 residues long. CDR1 and CDR2 from the germline V gene are SGDLS and YYNGEE. The chain's CDR3 is CASSVGTGTGSVETQYF. The CDR3, as DNA: TGTGCCAGCAGCGTAGGCACCGGGACAGGGAGCGTGGAGACCCAGTACTTC. Combining the CDR3 with reference TRBV9 and TRBJ2-5 gives the whole variable domain DSGVTQTPKHLITATGQRVTLRCSPRSGDLSVYWYQQSLDQGLQFLIQYYNGEERAKGNILERFSAQQFPDLHSELNLSSLELGDSALYFCASSVGTGTGSVETQYFGPGTRLLVL.